The clone carrying this T cell receptor beta chain is medium-sized within its sample. The sample belongs to a study of patients and donors after allogeneic stem cell transplantation. In TCRdb, the RT-PCR reads were re-called with MiXCR into one record per CDR3 protein. The sample shows about 3,000 distinct CDR3 sequences, about 5.4% of them seen only once. Trimming left V 4 bases short and J 2 bases short, with 16 bases between. Germline CDR1 SGHRS, CDR2 YFSETQ. This CDR3 is built from 15 residues. The chain recombines TRBV5-1 with TRBJ2-7, with D tentatively TRBD1 (6 bases). The clonotype originates from a human donor who was either an allogeneic HSCT recipient or a stem cell or donor lymphocyte infusion donor (not recorded which). It is not recorded whose cells these are; they may come from a transplant donor. Specimen: blood, either unsorted or a sorted T cell fraction (not recorded which). CDR3 sequence: CASSPTLQGPYEQYF. The CDR3 nucleotides read TGCGCCAGCAGCCCGACCCTCCAGGGGCCCTACGAGCAGTACTTC.